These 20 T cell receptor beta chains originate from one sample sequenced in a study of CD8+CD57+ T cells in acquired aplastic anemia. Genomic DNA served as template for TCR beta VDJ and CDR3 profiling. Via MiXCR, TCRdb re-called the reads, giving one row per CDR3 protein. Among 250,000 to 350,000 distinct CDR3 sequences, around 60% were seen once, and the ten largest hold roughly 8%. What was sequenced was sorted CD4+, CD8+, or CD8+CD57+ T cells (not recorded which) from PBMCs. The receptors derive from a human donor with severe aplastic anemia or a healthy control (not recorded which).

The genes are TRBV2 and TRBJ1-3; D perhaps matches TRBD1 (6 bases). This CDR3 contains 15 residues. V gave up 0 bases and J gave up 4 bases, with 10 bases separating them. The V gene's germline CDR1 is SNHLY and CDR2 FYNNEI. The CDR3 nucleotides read TGTGCCAGCAGTGAAGCGGGGACAAAAGGAAACACCATATATTTT. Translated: CASSEAGTKGNTIYF.

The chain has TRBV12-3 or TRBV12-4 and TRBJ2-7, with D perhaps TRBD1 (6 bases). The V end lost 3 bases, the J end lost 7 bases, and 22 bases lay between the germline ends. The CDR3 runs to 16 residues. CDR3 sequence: CASSFSSLQQGKEQYF. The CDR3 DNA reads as TGTGCCAGCAGTTTCTCCTCCCTCCAACAGGGAAAGGAGCAGTACTTC.

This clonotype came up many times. The CDR3, as DNA: TGCAGTGTCCGGAGGAGGGCCTTATTGGATACGCAGTATTTT. This encodes CSVRRRALLDTQYF. The chain employs TRBV20-1 and TRBJ2-3, with D possibly matching TRBD2 (6 bases). CDR1 DFQATT and CDR2 SNEGSKA come from the germline V gene (reference sequence). The CDR3 is 14 amino acids. V lost 7 bases and J lost 6, with 20 bases in between.

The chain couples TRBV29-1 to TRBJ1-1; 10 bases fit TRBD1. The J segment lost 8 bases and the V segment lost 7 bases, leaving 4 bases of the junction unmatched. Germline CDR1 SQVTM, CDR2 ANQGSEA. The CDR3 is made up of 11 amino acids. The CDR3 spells CSDRQGAEAFF. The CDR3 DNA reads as TGCAGCGATCGACAGGGGGCGGAAGCTTTCTTT.

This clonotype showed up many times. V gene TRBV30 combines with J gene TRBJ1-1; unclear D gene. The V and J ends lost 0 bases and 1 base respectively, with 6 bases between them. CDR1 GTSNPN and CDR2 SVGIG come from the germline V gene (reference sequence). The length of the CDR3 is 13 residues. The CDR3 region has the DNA TGTGCCTGGAGTGTAGGCCGGAACACTGAAGCTTTCTTT. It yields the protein CAWSVGRNTEAFF.

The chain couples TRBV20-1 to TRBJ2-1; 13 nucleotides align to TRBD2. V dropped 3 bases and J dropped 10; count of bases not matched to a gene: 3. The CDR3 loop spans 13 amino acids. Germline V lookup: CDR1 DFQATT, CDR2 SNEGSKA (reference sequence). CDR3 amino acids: CSARGLAGLEQFF. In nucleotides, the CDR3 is TGCAGTGCTAGGGGACTAGCGGGGCTAGAGCAGTTCTTC.

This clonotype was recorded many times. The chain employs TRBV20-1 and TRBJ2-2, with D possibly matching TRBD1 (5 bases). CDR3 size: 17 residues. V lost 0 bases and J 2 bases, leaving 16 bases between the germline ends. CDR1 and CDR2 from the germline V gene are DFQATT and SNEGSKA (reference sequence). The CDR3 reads CSARDAARAANTGELFF. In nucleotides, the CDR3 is TGCAGTGCTAGAGATGCCGCCAGGGCAGCAAACACCGGGGAGCTGTTTTTT.

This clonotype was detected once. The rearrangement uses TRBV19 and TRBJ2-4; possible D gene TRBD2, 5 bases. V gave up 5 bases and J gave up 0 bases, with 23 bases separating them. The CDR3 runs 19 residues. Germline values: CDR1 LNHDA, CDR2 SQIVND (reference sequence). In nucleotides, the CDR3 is TGTGCCAGTAGTGTCGCCCCCTCCTGGGGAGAACTAGCCAAAAACATTCAGTACTTC. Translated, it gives CASSVAPSWGELAKNIQYF.

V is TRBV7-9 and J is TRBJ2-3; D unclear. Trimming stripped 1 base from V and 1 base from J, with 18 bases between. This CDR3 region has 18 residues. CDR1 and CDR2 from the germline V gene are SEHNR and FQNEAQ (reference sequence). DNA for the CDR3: TGTGCCAGCAGCTTAGGGGGTAGGGCTACCCTTCGCACAGATACGCAGTATTTT. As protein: CASSLGGRATLRTDTQYF.

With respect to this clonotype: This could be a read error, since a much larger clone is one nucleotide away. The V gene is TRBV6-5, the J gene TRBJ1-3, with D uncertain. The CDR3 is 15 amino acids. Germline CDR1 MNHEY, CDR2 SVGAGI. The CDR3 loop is CASSYSGKPGNTMYF. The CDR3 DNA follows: TGTGCCAGCAGTTACTCGGGCAAACCTGGAAACACCATGTATTTT.

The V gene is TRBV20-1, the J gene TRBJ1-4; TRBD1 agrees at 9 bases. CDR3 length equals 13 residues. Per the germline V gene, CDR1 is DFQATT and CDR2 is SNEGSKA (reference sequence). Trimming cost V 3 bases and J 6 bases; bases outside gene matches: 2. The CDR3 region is CSASGTGYEKLFF. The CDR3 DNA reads TGCAGTGCTAGCGGGACAGGGTATGAAAAACTGTTTTTT.

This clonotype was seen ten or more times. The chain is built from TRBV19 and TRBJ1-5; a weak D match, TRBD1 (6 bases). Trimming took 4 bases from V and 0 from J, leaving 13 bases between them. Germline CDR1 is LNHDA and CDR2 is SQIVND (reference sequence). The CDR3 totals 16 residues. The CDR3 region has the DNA TGTGCCAGTAGTAGGGGAAGGGGGAATAGCAATCAGCCCCAGCATTTT. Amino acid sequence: CASSRGRGNSNQPQHF. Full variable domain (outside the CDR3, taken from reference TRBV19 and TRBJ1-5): DGGITQSPKYLFRKEGQNVTLSCEQNLNHDAMYWYRQDPGQGLRLIYYSQIVNDFQKGDIAEGYSVSREKKESFPLTVTSAQKNPTAFYLCASSRGRGNSNQPQHFGDGTRLSIL.

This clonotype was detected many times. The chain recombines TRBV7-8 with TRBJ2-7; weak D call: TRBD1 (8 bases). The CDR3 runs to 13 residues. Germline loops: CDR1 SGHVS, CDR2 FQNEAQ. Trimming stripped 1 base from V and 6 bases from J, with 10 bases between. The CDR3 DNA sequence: TGTGCCAGCAGCTTAGACAGGGGGGGCGAGCAGTACTTC. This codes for CASSLDRGGEQYF.

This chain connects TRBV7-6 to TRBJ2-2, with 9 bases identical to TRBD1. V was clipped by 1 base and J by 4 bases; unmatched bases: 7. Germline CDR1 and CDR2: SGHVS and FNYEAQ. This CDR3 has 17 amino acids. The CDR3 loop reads CASSLVPTGGGTGELFF. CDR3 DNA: TGTGCCAGCAGCTTAGTCCCGACAGGGGGAGGCACCGGGGAGCTGTTTTTT.

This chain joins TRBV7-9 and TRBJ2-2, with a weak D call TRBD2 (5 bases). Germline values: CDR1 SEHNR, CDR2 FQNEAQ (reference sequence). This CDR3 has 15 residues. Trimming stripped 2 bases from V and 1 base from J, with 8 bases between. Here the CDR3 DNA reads TGTGCCAGCAGCTTACAGGACTGGAACACCGGGGAGCTGTTTTTT. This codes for CASSLQDWNTGELFF.

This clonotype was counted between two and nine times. In nucleotides, the CDR3 is TGTGCCAGTAGTATGGACACCATATATTTT. Translated: CASSMDTIYF. This chain uses TRBV19 with TRBJ1-3, with D hard to call. V was trimmed by 3 bases and J by 8 bases, leaving 2 bases between them. The CDR3 is 10 residues long. Germline-derived CDR1 and CDR2 are LNHDA and SQIVND (reference sequence).

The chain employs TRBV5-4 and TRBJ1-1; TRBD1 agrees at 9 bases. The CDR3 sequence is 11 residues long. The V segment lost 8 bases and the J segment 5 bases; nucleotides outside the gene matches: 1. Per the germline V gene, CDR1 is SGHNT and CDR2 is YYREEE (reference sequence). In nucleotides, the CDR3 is TGTGCCAGTGGACAGGGGACTGAAGCTTTCTTT. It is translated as CASGQGTEAFF.

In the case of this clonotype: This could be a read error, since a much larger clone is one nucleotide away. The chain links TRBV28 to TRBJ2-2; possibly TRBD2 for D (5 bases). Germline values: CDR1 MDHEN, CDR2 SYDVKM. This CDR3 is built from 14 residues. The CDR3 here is CASSFPALVGELLF. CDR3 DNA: TGTGCCAGCAGTTTCCCAGCATTAGTCGGGGAGCTGCTTTTT.

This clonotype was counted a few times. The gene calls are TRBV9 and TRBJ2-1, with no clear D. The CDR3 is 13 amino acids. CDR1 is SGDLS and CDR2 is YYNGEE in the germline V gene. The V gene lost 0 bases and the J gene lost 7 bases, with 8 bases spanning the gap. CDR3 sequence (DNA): TGTGCCAGCAGCGTAGCCACAGATAATGAGCAGTTCTTC. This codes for CASSVATDNEQFF.

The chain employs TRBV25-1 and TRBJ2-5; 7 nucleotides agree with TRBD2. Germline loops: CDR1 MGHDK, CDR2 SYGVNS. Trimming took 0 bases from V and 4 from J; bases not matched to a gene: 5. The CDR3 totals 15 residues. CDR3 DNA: TGTGCCAGCAGTGAATATATCGCTAGCGGAGAGACCCAGTACTTC. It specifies CASSEYIASGETQYF.